Following are 6 T cell receptor beta chains from one sample sequenced in a study of OX40 agonist ivuxolimab in advanced cancers. Measured with immunoSEQ multiplex PCR; TCRdb has only the in-frame clones, and not every one. The table has more than 65,000 clones, 85% to 95% seen once. Sequencing was performed on CD4+ or CD8+ T cells sorted from blood, taken in a trial of the OX40 agonist ivuxolimab. All receptors come from an adult with an advanced solid tumor such as melanoma, head and neck, liver or kidney cancer.

The chain recombines TRBV25-1 with TRBJ2-1; 9 positions match TRBD2. The CDR3 has 15 residues. The V gene end was trimmed by 4 bases and the J gene end by 8 bases; junction bases not matched to a gene: 9. The germline V gene has CDR1 MGHDK and CDR2 SYGVNS. The CDR3 nucleotides are TGTGCCAGCAGTGGGAGCCAGCGGGGGGTCCATGAGCAGTTCTTC. Encoded protein: CASSGSQRGVHEQFF.

The chain has TRBV25-1 and TRBJ1-4; D unresolved. With 4 bases removed from V and 10 bases from J, the gap between germline ends came to 7 bases. From germline, CDR1 is MGHDK and CDR2 SYGVNS. The CDR3 is made up of 11 amino acids. This CDR3 reads CASSARGKLFF. CDR3 nucleotides: TGTGCCAGCAGTGCCCGGGGAAAACTGTTTTTT. The full variable domain, completed using reference TRBV25-1 and TRBJ1-4, is EADIYQTPRYLVIGTGKKITLECSQTMGHDKMYWYQQDPGMELHLIHYSYGVNSTEKGDLSSESTVSRIRTEHFPLTLESARPSHTSQYLCASSARGKLFFGSGTQLSVL.

The chain recombines TRBV19 with TRBJ2-7, with no clear D. This CDR3 contains 14 residues. Per germline, CDR1 LNHDA and CDR2 SQIVND (reference sequence). The germline V and J ends were trimmed by 5 bases and 5 bases, with 16 bases remaining between them. CDR3 region: CASSGPGSLNEQYF. The CDR3 region has the DNA TGTGCCAGTAGTGGTCCCGGCTCATTGAACGAGCAGTACTTC.

The chain has TRBV6-5 and TRBJ2-7; possibly TRBD1 for D (6 bases). Trimming left V 6 bases short and J 2 bases short, with 14 bases between. Germline CDR1 and CDR2: MNHEY and SVGAGI. The CDR3 length is 14 residues. CDR3 residues: CASSRGQTTYEQYF. The CDR3 DNA reads TGTGCCAGCAGCCGTGGACAGACCACCTACGAGCAGTACTTC.

This clone was observed a handful of times. This chain connects TRBV4-3 to TRBJ1-5; the D is unclear. V shed 4 bases and J shed 2 bases, with 15 bases lying between them. Per the germline V gene, CDR1 is LGHNA and CDR2 is YSLEER. This CDR3 comprises 16 residues. The CDR3 nucleotides are TGCGCCAGCAGCCTCGACCGCGCGGGAGGCAATCAGCCCCAGCATTTT. The encoded protein is CASSLDRAGGNQPQHF.

CDR3 sequence reads: CASSYSNPHYGYTF. In nucleotides, the CDR3 is TGTGCCAGCAGTTACTCCAACCCCCACTATGGCTACACCTTC. This sequence joins TRBV6-5 and TRBJ1-2; no definite D call. Germline CDR1 and CDR2: MNHEY and SVGAGI. The CDR3 runs to 14 residues. V was shortened by 0 bases and J by 3 bases, with 8 bases between the two germline ends.